What follows are 10 T cell receptor beta chains derived from one specimen sequenced in a study of cytomegalovirus exposure and HLA in healthy donors. The PCR ran on 60 Vbeta and 13 Jbeta primers. The protocol was immunoSEQ multiplex PCR, while the TCRdb copy is restricted to in-frame clones and leaves out a portion. In the table there are 100,000 or so clones, about four fifths of which are singletons. The material sequenced was PBMCs. Receptors were obtained from a female donor in good health and CMV-seropositive.

This chain connects TRBV29-1 to TRBJ2-3; TRBD1 matches 10 bases. CDR3 length equals 16 residues. With 5 bases clipped from V and 2 bases from J, the junction kept 10 bases outside the gene matches. The germline gives CDR1 SQVTM, CDR2 ANQGSEA. The CDR3 DNA sequence: TGCAGCGTTTTGGGCGGGACAGGGGTGGTCACAGATACGCAGTATTTT. It yields the protein CSVLGGTGVVTDTQYF.

This sequence joins TRBV4-1 and TRBJ2-1; 9 bases map to TRBD2. The trim removed 1 base at V and 1 base at J, leaving 8 bases unmatched. The germline V gene has CDR1 MGHRA and CDR2 YSYEKL. The CDR3 consists of 18 residues. The CDR3 DNA sequence: TGCGCCAGCAGCCAAGTAGCGGGGGCCACTTCTTCCTACAATGAGCAGTTCTTC. Translated, it gives CASSQVAGATSSYNEQFF.

The sample holds one count of this clone. Germline and junction disagree at one end, which may indicate a read error. The chain carries TRBV7-9 and TRBJ2-5, with TRBD2 matching over 7 bases. The germline CDR1 and CDR2 sequences are SEHNR and FQNEAQ (reference sequence). The CDR3 spans 12 residues. In DNA form, the CDR3 reads TGTTCCAGCAGCGGGGATTCTTGGGAGCAGTACTTC. Encoded protein: CSSSGDSWEQYF.

The chain uses TRBV11-2 and TRBJ1-1, with D perhaps TRBD1 (5 bases). The CDR3 is 13 amino acids. The ends were cut back, 1 base at V and 6 bases at J, with 9 bases in the middle. Germline V gene sequence: CDR1 SGHAT, CDR2 FQNNGV. CDR3 region: CASSLVRGAEAFF. As DNA, the CDR3 is TGTGCCAGCAGCTTAGTACGGGGGGCTGAAGCTTTCTTT.

The chain links TRBV30 to TRBJ2-5; a possible D gene is TRBD2 (5 bases). The ends were cut back, 2 bases at V and 1 base at J, with 11 bases in the middle. CDR3 length equals 14 residues. Germline V lookup: CDR1 GTSNPN, CDR2 SVGIG (reference sequence). Here the CDR3 reads CAWSNGGTQETQYF. The CDR3 bases are TGTGCCTGGAGTAATGGAGGAACCCAAGAGACCCAGTACTTC.

The chain combines TRBV6-6 with TRBJ1-2, with D tentatively TRBD1 (6 bases). V shed 6 bases and J shed 4 bases, with 12 bases lying between them. Germline CDR1 MNHNY, CDR2 SVGAGI (reference sequence). The CDR3 is 13 amino acids. The CDR3 coding sequence is TGTGCCAGCAGGAGGGGGTTTGCCTATGGCTACACCTTC. Amino acid sequence: CASRRGFAYGYTF.

The chain carries TRBV21-1 and TRBJ2-4; the table calls TRBD2, which could not be checked here. TRBV21-1 constitutes a pseudogene. The CDR3 runs 15 residues. CDR3 nucleotide sequence: TGTGCCAGCAGCAAAGAAAAGGGAGAGGGAAACATTCAGTACTTC. The encoded protein is CASSKEKGEGNIQYF.

The V call is TRBV5-6, the J call TRBJ2-3, with D possibly matching TRBD1 (5 bases). This CDR3 has 16 amino acids. Germline CDR1 reads SGHDT; CDR2 reads YYEEEE. V was cut by 3 bases and J by 7 bases, with 21 bases left in between. This CDR3 is CASSSLAQGAGNTQYF. The CDR3, as DNA: TGTGCCAGCAGCTCCCTGGCCCAAGGGGCAGGGAATACGCAGTATTTT.

This clone was seen only a few times. The genes are TRBV4-2 and TRBJ2-3; weak D call: TRBD2 (5 bases). Germline CDR1 is LGHNA and CDR2 is YNFKEQ. There are 15 residues in the CDR3. The V gene lost 0 bases and the J gene lost 6 bases, with 13 bases spanning the gap. CDR3 in amino acids: CASSQDNMGADTQYF. The CDR3 region has the DNA TGTGCCAGCAGCCAAGATAACATGGGAGCCGATACGCAGTATTTT.

The gene calls are TRBV6-5 and TRBJ1-5, with D perhaps matching TRBD1 (6 bases). This CDR3 comprises 14 residues. V lost 2 bases to trimming and J lost 7 bases, with 12 bases between them. Germline V gene lookup returns CDR1 MNHEY and CDR2 SVGAGI. CDR3 loop: CASSYAGVRQPQHF. DNA for the CDR3: TGTGCCAGCAGTTACGCAGGGGTCAGGCAGCCCCAGCATTTT.